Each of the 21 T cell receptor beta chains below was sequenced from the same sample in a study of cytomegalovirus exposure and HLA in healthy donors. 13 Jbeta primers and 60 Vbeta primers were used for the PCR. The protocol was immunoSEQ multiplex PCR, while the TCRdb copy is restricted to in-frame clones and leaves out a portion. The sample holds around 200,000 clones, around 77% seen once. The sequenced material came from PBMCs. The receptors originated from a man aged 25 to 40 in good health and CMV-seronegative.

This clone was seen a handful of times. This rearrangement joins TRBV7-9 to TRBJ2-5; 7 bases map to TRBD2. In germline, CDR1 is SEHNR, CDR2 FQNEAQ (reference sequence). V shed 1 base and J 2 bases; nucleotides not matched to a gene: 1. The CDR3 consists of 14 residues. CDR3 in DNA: TGTGCCAGCAGCTTAGAAGCGGGGCAAGAGACCCAGTACTTC. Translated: CASSLEAGQETQYF.

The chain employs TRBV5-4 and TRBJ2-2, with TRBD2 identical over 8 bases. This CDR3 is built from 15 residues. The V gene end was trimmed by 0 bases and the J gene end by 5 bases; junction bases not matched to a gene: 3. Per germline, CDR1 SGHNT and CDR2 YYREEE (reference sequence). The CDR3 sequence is CASSLEGLATGELFF. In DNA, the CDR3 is TGTGCCAGCAGCTTGGAAGGACTAGCAACCGGGGAGCTGTTTTTT.

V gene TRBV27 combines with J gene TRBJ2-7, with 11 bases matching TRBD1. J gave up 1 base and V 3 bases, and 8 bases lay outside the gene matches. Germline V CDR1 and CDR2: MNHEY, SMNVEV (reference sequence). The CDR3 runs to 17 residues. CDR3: CASSFFRGTGGSYEQYF. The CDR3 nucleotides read TGTGCCAGCAGTTTCTTTCGGGGGACAGGGGGATCCTACGAGCAGTACTTC.

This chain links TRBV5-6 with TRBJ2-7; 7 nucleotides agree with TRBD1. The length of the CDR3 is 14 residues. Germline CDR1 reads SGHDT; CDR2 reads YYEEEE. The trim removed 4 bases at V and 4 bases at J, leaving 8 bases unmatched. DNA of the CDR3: TGTGCCAGCAGCGAAAAGGGGGCGCCGTACGAGCAGTACTTC. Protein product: CASSEKGAPYEQYF.

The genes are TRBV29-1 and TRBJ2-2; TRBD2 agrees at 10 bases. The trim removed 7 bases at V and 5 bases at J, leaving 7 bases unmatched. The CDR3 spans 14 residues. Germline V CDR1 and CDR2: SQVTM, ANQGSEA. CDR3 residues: CSARAGGVTGELFF. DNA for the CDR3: TGCAGCGCGCGAGCGGGAGGGGTAACCGGGGAGCTGTTTTTT.

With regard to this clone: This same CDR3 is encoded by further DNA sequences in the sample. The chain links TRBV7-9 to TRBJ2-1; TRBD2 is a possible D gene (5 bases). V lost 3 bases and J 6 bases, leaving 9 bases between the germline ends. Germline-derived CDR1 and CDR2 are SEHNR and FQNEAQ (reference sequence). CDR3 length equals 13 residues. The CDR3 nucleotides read TGTGCCAGCAGCTTCTGGGGAGTCAATGAGCAGTTCTTC. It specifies CASSFWGVNEQFF.

CDR3 DNA: TGCGCCAGCAGCCTTCTAGCGGAGAGCTCCTACGAGCAGTACTTC. Residues: CASSLLAESSYEQYF. The gene calls are TRBV5-1 and TRBJ2-7; 7 bases are shared with TRBD2. V shed 4 bases, J shed 0 bases, and the junction held 7 bases outside the gene matches. The CDR3 extends over 15 amino acids. From germline, CDR1 is SGHRS and CDR2 YFSETQ. Complete variable domain (other parts from reference TRBV5-1 and TRBJ2-7): KAGVTQTPRYLIKTRGQQVTLSCSPISGHRSVSWYQQTPGQGLQFLFEYFSETQRNKGNFPGRFSGRQFSNSRSEMNVSTLELGDSALYLCASSLLAESSYEQYFGPGTRLTVT.

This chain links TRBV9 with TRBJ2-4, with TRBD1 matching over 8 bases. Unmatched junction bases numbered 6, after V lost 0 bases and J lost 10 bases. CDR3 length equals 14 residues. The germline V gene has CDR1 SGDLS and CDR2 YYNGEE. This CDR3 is CASSVEDRVGIQYF. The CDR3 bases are TGTGCCAGCAGCGTAGAGGACAGGGTAGGAATTCAGTACTTC.

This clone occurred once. The DNA of the CDR3 is TGCAGCGTGGGAACAGGGGCGGGTACGCAGTATTTT. Amino acid sequence: CSVGTGAGTQYF. The J gene is TRBJ2-3, the V gene TRBV29-1; TRBD1 agrees at 7 bases. CDR3 length: 12 amino acids. Trimming at V came to 6 bases and at J to 8 bases, leaving 8 bases not matched to a gene. Per the germline V gene, CDR1 is SQVTM and CDR2 is ANQGSEA.

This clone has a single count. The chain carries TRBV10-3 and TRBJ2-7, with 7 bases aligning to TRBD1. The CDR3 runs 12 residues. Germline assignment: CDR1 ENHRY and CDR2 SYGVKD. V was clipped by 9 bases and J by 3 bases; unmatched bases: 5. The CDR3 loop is CAIRDRDYEQYF. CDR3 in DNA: TGTGCCATTCGGGACAGAGACTACGAGCAGTACTTC.

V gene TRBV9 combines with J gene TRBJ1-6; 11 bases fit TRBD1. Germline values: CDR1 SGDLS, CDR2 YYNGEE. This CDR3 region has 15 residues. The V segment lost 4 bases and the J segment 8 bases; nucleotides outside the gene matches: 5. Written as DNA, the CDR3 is TGTGCCAGCAGCTCTCAGGACAGGGGGCATTCACCCCTCCACTTT. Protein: CASSSQDRGHSPLHF.

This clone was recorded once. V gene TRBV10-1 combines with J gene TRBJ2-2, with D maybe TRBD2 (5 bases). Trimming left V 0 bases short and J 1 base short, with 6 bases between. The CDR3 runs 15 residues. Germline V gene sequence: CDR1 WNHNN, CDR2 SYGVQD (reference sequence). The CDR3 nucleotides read TGCGCCAGCAGTGAGTCCCGGGGGAACACCGGGGAGCTGTTTTTT. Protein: CASSESRGNTGELFF.

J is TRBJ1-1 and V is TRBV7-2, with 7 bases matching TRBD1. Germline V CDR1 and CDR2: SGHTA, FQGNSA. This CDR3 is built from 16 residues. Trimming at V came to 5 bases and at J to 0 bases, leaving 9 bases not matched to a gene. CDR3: CASSNPRDSMNTEAFF. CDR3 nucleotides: TGTGCCAGCAGCAACCCCCGGGACAGTATGAACACTGAAGCTTTCTTT.

The CDR3 spells CSVVKNGVGDGGYTF. Here the CDR3 DNA reads TGCAGCGTTGTTAAAAACGGGGTAGGCGATGGGGGCTACACCTTC. V and J are TRBV29-1 and TRBJ1-2, with unresolved D. Germline CDR1 and CDR2: SQVTM and ANQGSEA. Trimming cost V 4 bases and J 8 bases, with 23 bases left between them. The CDR3 has 15 amino acids.

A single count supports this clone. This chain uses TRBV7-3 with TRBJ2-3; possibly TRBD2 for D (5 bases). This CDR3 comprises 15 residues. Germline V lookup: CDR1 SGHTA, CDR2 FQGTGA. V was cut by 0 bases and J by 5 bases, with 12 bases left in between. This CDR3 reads CASSLTVGEGDTQYF. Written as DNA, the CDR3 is TGTGCCAGCAGCTTAACAGTGGGAGAAGGAGATACGCAGTATTTT.

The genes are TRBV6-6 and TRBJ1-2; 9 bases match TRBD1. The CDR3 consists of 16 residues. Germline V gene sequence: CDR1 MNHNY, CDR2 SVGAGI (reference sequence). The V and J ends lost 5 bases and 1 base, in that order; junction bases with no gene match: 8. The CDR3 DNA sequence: TGTGCCAGCAGTCTCCCGACAGGGGGAAGTAACTATGGCTACACCTTC. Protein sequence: CASSLPTGGSNYGYTF.

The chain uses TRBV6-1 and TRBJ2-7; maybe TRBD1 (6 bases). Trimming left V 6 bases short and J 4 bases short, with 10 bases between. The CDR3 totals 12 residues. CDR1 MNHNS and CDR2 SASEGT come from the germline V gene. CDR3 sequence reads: CASSLQGYEQYF. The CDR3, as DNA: TGTGCCAGCAGCCTACAGGGATACGAGCAGTACTTC.

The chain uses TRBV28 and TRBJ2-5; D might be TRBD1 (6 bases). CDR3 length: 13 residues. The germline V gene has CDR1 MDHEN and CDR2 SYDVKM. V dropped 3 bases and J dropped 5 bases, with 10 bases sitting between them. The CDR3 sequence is CASSFWQGETQYF. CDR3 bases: TGTGCCAGCAGTTTTTGGCAGGGGGAGACCCAGTACTTC. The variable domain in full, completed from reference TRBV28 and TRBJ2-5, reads DVKVTQSSRYLVKRTGEKVFLECVQDMDHENMFWYRQDPGLGLRLIYFSYDVKMKEKGDIPEGYSVSREKKERFSLILESASTNQTSMYLCASSFWQGETQYFGPGTRLLVL.

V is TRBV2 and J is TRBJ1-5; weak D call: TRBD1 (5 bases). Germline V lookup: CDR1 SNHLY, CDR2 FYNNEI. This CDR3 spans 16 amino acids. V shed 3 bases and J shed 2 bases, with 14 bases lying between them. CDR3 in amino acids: CASSDFGQGGNQPQHF. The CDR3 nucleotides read TGTGCCAGCAGTGATTTTGGGCAGGGTGGCAATCAGCCCCAGCATTTT. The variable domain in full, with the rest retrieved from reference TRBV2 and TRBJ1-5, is EPEVTQTPSHQVTQMGQEVILRCVPISNHLYFYWYRQILGQKVEFLVSFYNNEISEKSEIFDDQFSVERPDGSNFTLKIRSTKLEDSAMYFCASSDFGQGGNQPQHFGDGTRLSIL.

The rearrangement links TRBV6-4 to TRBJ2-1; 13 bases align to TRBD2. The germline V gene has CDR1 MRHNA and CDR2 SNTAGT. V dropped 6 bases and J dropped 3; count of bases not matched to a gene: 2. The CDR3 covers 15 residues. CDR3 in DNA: TGTGCCAGCAGCGGACTAGCGGGGGACTACAATGAGCAGTTCTTC. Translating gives CASSGLAGDYNEQFF.

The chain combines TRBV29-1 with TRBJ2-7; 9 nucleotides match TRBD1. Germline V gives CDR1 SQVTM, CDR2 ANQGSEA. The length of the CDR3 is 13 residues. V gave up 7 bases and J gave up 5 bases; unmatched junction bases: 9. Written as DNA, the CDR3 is TGCAGCGCTTCCGGGACAGGGTCCGACGAGCAGTACTTC. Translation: CSASGTGSDEQYF.